This T cell receptor beta chain was observed in a study of control samples from healthy donors and cancer patients. Data came from immunoSEQ multiplex PCR; TCRdb stores just in-frame clones and leaves some out. This sample has approximately 150,000 clones; around 90% occur once, and the top ten carry 0.68%. Germline CDR1 reads MNHEY; CDR2 reads SVGEGT. The V end lost 2 bases, the J end lost 2 bases, and 10 bases lay between the germline ends. This CDR3 is 14 amino acids long. The source of this sequence is a woman under 40 in good health. This rearrangement joins TRBV6-2 or TRBV6-3 to TRBJ2-7; the D gene is possibly TRBD2 (6 bases). Sequencing was performed on blood. The CDR3 sequence: CASSYGGLPYEQYF. As DNA, the CDR3 is TGTGCCAGCAGTTACGGGGGGTTACCCTACGAGCAGTACTTC.